A selection of T cell receptor beta chains follows, all from one sample in a study of blood T cell repertoires in COVID-19. Some clones are missing from TCRdb's copy, which holds only in-frame ones; the method was immunoSEQ multiplex PCR. The profile shows under 90,000 clones, around three quarters of them singletons. Sample: peripheral blood. The receptors derive from a man in his fifties with active or convalescent COVID-19. CDR3s include the opening cysteine and the closing phenylalanine or tryptophan. The D gene is left open where the match is weak. Clone size is given for some rows only: seen once, a few or many times, or a class if the clone is expanded.

D gene	V gene	J gene	clone size	CDR3 length	CDR3 DNA	CDR3 protein
.	TRBV24-1	TRBJ2-4	.	16	TGTGCCACCACCCTCGAACGGGGATTAGCCAAAAACATTCAGTACTTC	CATTLERGLAKNIQYF
TRBD1	TRBV18	TRBJ1-1	.	17	TGTGCCAGCTCAAGGACCCGGGACAGGGGCCGTAACACTGAAGCTTTCTTT	CASSRTRDRGRNTEAFF
.	TRBV2	TRBJ1-2	many	14	TGTGCCAGCAGTGAACAGGGCGGATACTATGGCTACACCTTC	CASSEQGGYYGYTF
TRBD1	TRBV2	TRBJ1-2	.	14	TGTGCCAGCAGTGAAGGGACAGGGGCGGATGGCTACACCTTC	CASSEGTGADGYTF
.	TRBV5-4	TRBJ2-3	.	15	TGTGCCAGCAGCTTGGAGCAGCGATCCACAGATACGCAGTATTTT	CASSLEQRSTDTQYF
.	TRBV20-1	TRBJ1-1	.	12	TGCAGTGCTAGTGGCGGAGACACTGAAGCTTTCTTT	CSASGGDTEAFF
TRBD2	TRBV6-5	TRBJ2-3	.	14	TGTGCCAGCAGTTATGGGGGGGGTACAGATACGCAGTATTTT	CASSYGGGTDTQYF
.	TRBV11-2	TRBJ2-3	.	13	TGTGCCAGCGGGGGGTACAGCACAGATACGCAGTATTTT	CASGGYSTDTQYF
.	TRBV5-1	TRBJ1-1	.	15	TGCGCCAGCAGCTTGAGTGGCCTGGTGAACACTGAAGCTTTCTTT	CASSLSGLVNTEAFF
.	TRBV6-4	TRBJ2-7	.	13	TGTGCCAGCAGTGAGGACAGAGGCTACGAGCAGTACTTC	CASSEDRGYEQYF
TRBD1	TRBV18	TRBJ2-7	.	15	TGTGCCAGCTCACCCTGGGACAGGGGGCTCCGGGAGCAGTACTTC	CASSPWDRGLREQYF
.	TRBV6-5	TRBJ1-4	few	15	TGTGCCAGCAGTTACTCAGGCAGGATCGGCGAAAAACTGTTTTTT	CASSYSGRIGEKLFF
.	TRBV3-1/TRBV3-2	TRBJ2-1	.	18	TGTGCCAGCAGCCAAGTGCCCCCCGGTAGGGGCTCCTACAATGAGCAGTTCTTC	CASSQVPPGRGSYNEQFF
.	TRBV27	TRBJ1-2	.	15	TGTGCCAGCAGTTTAGTCCCAGGGCGGCTCTATGGCTACACCTTC	CASSLVPGRLYGYTF
.	TRBV5-6	TRBJ2-1	.	15	TGTGCCAGCAGCTTGCGAAGGAGCTCCTACAATGAGCAGTTCTTC	CASSLRRSSYNEQFF
TRBD2	TRBV5-4	TRBJ2-3	.	13	TGTGCCAGCAGCTTCGCCCACTTGACTAGCGGGGACTTT	CASSFAHLTSGDF
TRBD2	TRBV6-1	TRBJ2-1	.	19	TGTGCCAGCAGTGAAGAGTTAGCGGGGGGCGTAAACCCCTACAATGAGCAGTTCTTC	CASSEELAGGVNPYNEQFF
TRBD2	TRBV25-1	TRBJ2-1	.	14	TGTGCCAGCAGGGGAGCCGGGAGGAACAATGAGCAGTTCTTC	CASRGAGRNNEQFF
TRBD1	TRBV5-1	TRBJ2-7	.	15	TGCGCCAGCAGCTCGGCGGCAGGGGGCCCCTACGAGCAGTACTTC	CASSSAAGGPYEQYF
TRBD1	TRBV7-9	TRBJ1-1	.	14	TGTGCCAGCAGCTACTATAGGGGGCTCGGTGAAGCTTTCTTT	CASSYYRGLGEAFF
TRBD1	TRBV12-3/TRBV12-4	TRBJ1-2	few	13	TGTGCCAGCAGTCCCGGGACAGGGGATGGCTACACCTTC	CASSPGTGDGYTF
.	TRBV12-3/TRBV12-4	TRBJ1-1	few	12	TGTGCCAGCAGTTCCTTACTCATTGAAGCTTTCTTT	CASSSLLIEAFF
.	TRBV5-4	TRBJ1-6	.	15	TGTGCCAGCAGCCCAGGGATTGGGCCTAATTCACCCCTCCACTTT	CASSPGIGPNSPLHF
TRBD1	TRBV28	TRBJ2-5	.	15	TGTGCCAGCACTCCTGGGGACAGTCGACAAGAGACCCAGTACTTC	CASTPGDSRQETQYF
.	TRBV4-2	TRBJ2-3	.	13	TGTGCCAGCAGCCACCCTAGCACAGATACGCAGTATTTT	CASSHPSTDTQYF
.	TRBV11-2	TRBJ2-7	.	14	TGTGCCAGCAGCTCCCTAGCAGCCGCCTACGAGCAGTACTTC	CASSSLAAAYEQYF
.	TRBV12-5	TRBJ1-3	once	13	TGTGCTAGTGTTGAGGGTTTCGGAAACACCATATATTTT	CASVEGFGNTIYF
.	TRBV12-3/TRBV12-4	TRBJ1-2	.	12	TGTGCCAGCAGTTCCACAAGGGGTGGCTACACCTTC	CASSSTRGGYTF
TRBD1	TRBV5-1	TRBJ2-7	few	16	TGCGCCAGCAGCTTGAGCCCCGGGACAGGGGACTACGAGCAGTACTTC	CASSLSPGTGDYEQYF
.	TRBV11-2	TRBJ1-2	few	13	TGTGCCAGCAGCTTAGGCAGGGGCCAGGGCTACACCTTC	CASSLGRGQGYTF
.	TRBV24-1	TRBJ2-5	.	13	TGTGCCACCAGTGACCCAGGGGTAGAGACCCAGTACTTC	CATSDPGVETQYF
.	TRBV2	TRBJ1-2	many	10	TGTGCCAGCACCATCCCTGGCTACACCTTC	CASTIPGYTF
TRBD2	TRBV6-5	TRBJ2-3	few	16	TGTGCCAGCAGTTACTCGACGGGGGGAAGGACAGATACGCAGTATTTT	CASSYSTGGRTDTQYF
TRBD1	TRBV19	TRBJ1-2	.	14	TGTGCCAGTACCAATGACAGGGGGCACTATGGCTACACCTTC	CASTNDRGHYGYTF
TRBD1	TRBV30	TRBJ2-2	.	19	TGTGCCTGGAGTAGGATCTACAGGGGGCGGCCCTCCCACACCGGGGAGCTGTTTTTT	CAWSRIYRGRPSHTGELFF